The T cell receptor beta chain described here comes from a study of cytomegalovirus exposure and HLA in healthy donors. The study, taken as a whole, reports: The listing of roughly 160 TCR beta chains classed them as cytomegalovirus-associated.

It was with 60 Vbeta and 13 Jbeta primers that the PCR ran. Measured with immunoSEQ multiplex PCR; TCRdb has only the in-frame clones, and not every one. The sample carries some 140,000 clones, under 80% recorded once. Per the germline V gene, CDR1 is MNHEY and CDR2 is SVGAGI. The CDR3 is 16 residues long. The junction had 8 bases not matched to a gene; V was cut back by 2 bases and J by 3 bases. In regard to this clone: Its antigen remains unidentified.

The sequenced material came from PBMCs. The chain is built from TRBV6-5 and TRBJ2-7, with 9 bases that match TRBD1. This receptor was identified in a man between 25 and 39 years old in good health and CMV-seronegative. The DNA of the CDR3 is TGTGCCAGCAGTTACAAACCGGGACAGGGATACTACGAGCAGTACTTC. Translation: CASSYKPGQGYYEQYF.